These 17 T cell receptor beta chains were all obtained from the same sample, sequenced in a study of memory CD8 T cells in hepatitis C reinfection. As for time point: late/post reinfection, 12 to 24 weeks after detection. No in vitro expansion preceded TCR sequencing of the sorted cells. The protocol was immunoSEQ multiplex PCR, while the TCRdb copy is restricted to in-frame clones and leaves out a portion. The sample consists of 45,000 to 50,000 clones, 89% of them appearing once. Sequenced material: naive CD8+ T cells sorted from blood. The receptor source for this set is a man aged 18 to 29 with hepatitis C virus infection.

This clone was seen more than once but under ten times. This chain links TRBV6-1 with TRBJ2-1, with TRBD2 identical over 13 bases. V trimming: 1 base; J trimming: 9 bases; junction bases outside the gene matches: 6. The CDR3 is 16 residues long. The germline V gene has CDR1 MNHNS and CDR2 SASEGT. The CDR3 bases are TGTGCCAGCAGTGAAGTAGGACTAGCGGGGGAACCTGAGCAGTTCTTC. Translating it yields CASSEVGLAGEPEQFF.

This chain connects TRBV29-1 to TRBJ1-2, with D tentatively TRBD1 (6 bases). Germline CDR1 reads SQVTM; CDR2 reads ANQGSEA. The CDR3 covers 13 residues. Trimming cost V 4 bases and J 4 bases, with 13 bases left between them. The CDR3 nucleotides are TGCAGCGTTGCTTCCAGGGGCGGCTATGGCTACACCTTC. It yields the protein CSVASRGGYGYTF.

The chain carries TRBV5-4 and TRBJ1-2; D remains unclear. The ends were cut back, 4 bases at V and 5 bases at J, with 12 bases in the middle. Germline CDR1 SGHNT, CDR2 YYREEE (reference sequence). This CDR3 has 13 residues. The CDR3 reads CASSPGGVYGYTF. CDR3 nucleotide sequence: TGTGCCAGCAGCCCCGGCGGGGTTTATGGCTACACCTTC.

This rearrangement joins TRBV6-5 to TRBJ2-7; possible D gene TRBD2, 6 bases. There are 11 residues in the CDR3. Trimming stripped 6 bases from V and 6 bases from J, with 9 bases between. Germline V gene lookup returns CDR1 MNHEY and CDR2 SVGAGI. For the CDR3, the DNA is TGTGCCAGCAGCTTGGGGGGCGAGCAGTACTTC. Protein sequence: CASSLGGEQYF.

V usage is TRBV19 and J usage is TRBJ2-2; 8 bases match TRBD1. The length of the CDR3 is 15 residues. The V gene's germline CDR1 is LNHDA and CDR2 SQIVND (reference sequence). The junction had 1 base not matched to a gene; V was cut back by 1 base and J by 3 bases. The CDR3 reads CASSIGQGYTGELFF. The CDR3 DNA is TGTGCCAGTAGTATAGGACAGGGGTACACCGGGGAGCTGTTTTTT.

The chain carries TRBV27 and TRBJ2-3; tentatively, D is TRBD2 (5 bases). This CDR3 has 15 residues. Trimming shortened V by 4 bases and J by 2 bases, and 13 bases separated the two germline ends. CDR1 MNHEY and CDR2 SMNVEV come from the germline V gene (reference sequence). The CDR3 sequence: CASSSPGESTDTQYF. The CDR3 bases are TGTGCCAGCAGTTCCCCCGGGGAATCCACAGATACGCAGTATTTT.

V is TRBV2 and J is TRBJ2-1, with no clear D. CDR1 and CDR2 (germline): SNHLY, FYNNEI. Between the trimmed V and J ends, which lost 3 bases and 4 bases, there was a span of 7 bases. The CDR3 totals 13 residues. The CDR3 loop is CASSDVSYNEQFF. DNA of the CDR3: TGTGCCAGCAGTGATGTCAGTTACAATGAGCAGTTCTTC.

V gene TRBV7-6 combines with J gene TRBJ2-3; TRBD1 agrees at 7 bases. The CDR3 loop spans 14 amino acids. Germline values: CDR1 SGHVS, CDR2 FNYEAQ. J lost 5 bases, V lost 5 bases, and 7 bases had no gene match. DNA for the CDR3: TGTGCCAGCAGCCCCATGACAGGGTTAGATACGCAGTATTTT. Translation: CASSPMTGLDTQYF.

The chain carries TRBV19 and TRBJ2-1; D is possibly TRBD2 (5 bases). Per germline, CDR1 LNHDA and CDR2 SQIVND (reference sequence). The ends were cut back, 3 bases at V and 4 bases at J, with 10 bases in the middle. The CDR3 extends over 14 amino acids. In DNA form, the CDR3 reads TGTGCCAGTAGTATGGCGGGTCATTACAATGAGCAGTTCTTC. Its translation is CASSMAGHYNEQFF.

The CDR3 is CASSKGSSGSESSYNEQFF. The CDR3 nucleotides are TGTGCCAGCAGCAAAGGGTCTAGCGGGAGCGAAAGCTCCTACAATGAGCAGTTCTTC. The chain has TRBV21-1 and TRBJ2-1; the table's D call of TRBD2 was not tested on the DNA. TRBV21-1 is termed a pseudogene. The CDR3 has 19 residues.

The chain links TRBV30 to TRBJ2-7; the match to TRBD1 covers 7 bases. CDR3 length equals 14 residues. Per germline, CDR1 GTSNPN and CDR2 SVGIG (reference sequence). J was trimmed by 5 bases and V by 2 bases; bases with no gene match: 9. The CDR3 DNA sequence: TGTGCCTGGAGTAGATCGGCAGGGGGACACGAGCAGTACGTC. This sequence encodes CAWSRSAGGHEQYV.

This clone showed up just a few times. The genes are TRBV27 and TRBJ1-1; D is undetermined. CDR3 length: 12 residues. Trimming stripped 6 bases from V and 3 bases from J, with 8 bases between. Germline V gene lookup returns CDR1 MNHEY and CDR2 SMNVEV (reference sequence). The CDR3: CASREGDTEAFF. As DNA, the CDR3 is TGTGCCAGCAGGGAGGGAGACACTGAAGCTTTCTTT.

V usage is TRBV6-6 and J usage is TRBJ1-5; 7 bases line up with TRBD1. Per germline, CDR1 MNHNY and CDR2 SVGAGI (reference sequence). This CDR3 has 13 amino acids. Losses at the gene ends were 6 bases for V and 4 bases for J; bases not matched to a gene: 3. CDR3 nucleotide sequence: TGTGCCAGCAGATCACAGGGGAATCAGCCCCAGCATTTT. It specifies CASRSQGNQPQHF.

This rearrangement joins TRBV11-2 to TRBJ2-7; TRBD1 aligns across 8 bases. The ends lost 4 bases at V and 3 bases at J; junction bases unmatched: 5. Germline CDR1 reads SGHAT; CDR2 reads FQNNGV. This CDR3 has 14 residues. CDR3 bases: TGTGCCAGCAGCTCCTCGACAGGGGACTACGAGCAGTACGTC. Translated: CASSSSTGDYEQYV.

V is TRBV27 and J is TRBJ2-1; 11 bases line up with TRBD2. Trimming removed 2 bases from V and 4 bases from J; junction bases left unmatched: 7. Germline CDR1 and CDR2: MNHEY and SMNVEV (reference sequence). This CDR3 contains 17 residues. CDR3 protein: CASSLSAGLAAYNEQFF. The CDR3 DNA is TGTGCCAGCAGTTTAAGTGCGGGACTAGCGGCTTACAATGAGCAGTTCTTC.

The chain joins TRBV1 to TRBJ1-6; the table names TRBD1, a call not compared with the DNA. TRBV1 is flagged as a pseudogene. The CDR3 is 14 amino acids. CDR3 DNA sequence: TGCACCAGCCAAGACAGGGAGCTGAATTCACCCCTCCACTTT. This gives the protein CTSQDRELNSPLHF.

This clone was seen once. CDR3 sequence (DNA): TGTGCCAGCAGCTTCGGCACAGATACGCAGTATTTT. Protein: CASSFGTDTQYF. V usage is TRBV7-9 and J usage is TRBJ2-3; no definite D call. CDR3 length equals 12 residues. The germline V gene encodes CDR1 SEHNR and CDR2 FQNEAQ (reference sequence). V gave up 3 bases and J gave up 1 base, with 2 bases separating them. Variable domain in full (rest from reference TRBV7-9 and TRBJ2-3): DTGVSQNPRHKITKRGQNVTFRCDPISEHNRLYWYRQTLGQGPEFLTYFQNEAQLEKSRLLSDRFSAERPKGSFSTLEIQRTEQGDSAMYLCASSFGTDTQYFGPGTRLTVL.